The 8 T cell receptor beta chains listed next were all sequenced from one sample in a study of blood T cell repertoires in COVID-19. Only in-frame clones appear in the TCRdb table, and some are missing; sequencing was by immunoSEQ multiplex PCR. The repertoire holds over 85,000 clones, with 70% to 90% as singletons. The sequencing sample was made of peripheral blood. The receptors were gathered from a man aged 50-59 years with active COVID-19.

This chain connects TRBV7-8 to TRBJ2-1, with 8 bases that match TRBD2. The length of the CDR3 is 12 residues. Germline CDR1 reads SGHVS; CDR2 reads FQNEAQ. Unmatched junction bases numbered 5, after V lost 11 bases and J lost 5 bases. The CDR3 loop reads CAAKRGNNEQFF. The CDR3 bases are TGTGCCGCCAAGCGGGGGAACAATGAGCAGTTCTTC.

The chain joins TRBV29-1 to TRBJ1-1; tentatively, D is TRBD1 (5 bases). The CDR3 extends over 13 amino acids. Germline CDR1 is SQVTM and CDR2 is ANQGSEA. V gave up 6 bases and J gave up 2 bases, with 13 bases separating them. The CDR3 is CSVTRQINTEAFF. The CDR3 region has the DNA TGCAGCGTCACCCGACAGATCAACACTGAAGCTTTCTTT.

The rearrangement uses TRBV3-1 (or the pseudogene TRBV3-2) and TRBJ1-1; 8 bases fit TRBD1. V shed 4 bases and J 5 bases; nucleotides not matched to a gene: 9. Germline CDR1 reads LGHDT; CDR2 reads YNNKEL (reference sequence). This CDR3 region has 15 residues. The CDR3 DNA is TGTGCCAGCAGCCTACCTCGGACAGGGAGAACTGAAGCTTTCTTT. The encoded protein is CASSLPRTGRTEAFF.

The chain is built from TRBV11-2 and TRBJ2-7, with D possibly being TRBD1 (6 bases). CDR1 and CDR2 from the germline V gene are SGHAT and FQNNGV. V shed 4 bases and J shed 6 bases, with 13 bases lying between them. CDR3 size: 13 residues. The CDR3 reads CASSSSQGSEQYF. For the CDR3, the DNA is TGTGCCAGCAGCTCCTCACAGGGTAGCGAGCAGTACTTC.

The rearrangement uses TRBV5-1 and TRBJ2-3; tentatively, D is TRBD1 (6 bases). Germline lookup yields CDR1 SGHRS and CDR2 YFSETQ. Between the trimmed V and J ends, which lost 0 bases and 2 bases, there was a span of 10 bases. CDR3 length: 15 amino acids. CDR3: CASSLGGQITDTQYF. CDR3 coding DNA: TGCGCCAGCAGCTTGGGCGGACAGATCACAGATACGCAGTATTTT. Based on the CDR3 plus reference TRBV5-1 and TRBJ2-3, the full variable domain is KAGVTQTPRYLIKTRGQQVTLSCSPISGHRSVSWYQQTPGQGLQFLFEYFSETQRNKGNFPGRFSGRQFSNSRSEMNVSTLELGDSALYLCASSLGGQITDTQYFGPGTRLTVL.

The chain carries TRBV5-1 and TRBJ1-4; TRBD1 is a possible D gene (5 bases). The CDR3 is 15 amino acids. Per the germline V gene, CDR1 is SGHRS and CDR2 is YFSETQ. Trimming shortened V by 0 bases and J by 3 bases, and 9 bases separated the two germline ends. CDR3 bases: TGCGCCAGCAGCTTGGAGGGGAGGCCTAATGAAAAACTGTTTTTT. Encoded protein: CASSLEGRPNEKLFF.

The CDR3 DNA sequence: TGTGCCAGCAGCGTAGGTCCAGGGGTCCAAGAGACCCAGTACTTC. Translating it yields CASSVGPGVQETQYF. The chain employs TRBV9 and TRBJ2-5; weak D call: TRBD1 (6 bases). Trimming took 0 bases from V and 1 from J, leaving 10 bases between them. CDR3 length: 15 amino acids. Germline CDR1 and CDR2: SGDLS and YYNGEE.

CDR3 protein: CASSARYGYTF. Here the CDR3 DNA reads TGTGCCAGCAGTGCCCGCTATGGCTACACCTTC. This sequence joins TRBV25-1 and TRBJ1-2, with no clear D. Germline CDR1 reads MGHDK; CDR2 reads SYGVNS. CDR3 length: 11 amino acids. The V and J ends lost 4 bases and 4 bases respectively, with 4 bases between them.